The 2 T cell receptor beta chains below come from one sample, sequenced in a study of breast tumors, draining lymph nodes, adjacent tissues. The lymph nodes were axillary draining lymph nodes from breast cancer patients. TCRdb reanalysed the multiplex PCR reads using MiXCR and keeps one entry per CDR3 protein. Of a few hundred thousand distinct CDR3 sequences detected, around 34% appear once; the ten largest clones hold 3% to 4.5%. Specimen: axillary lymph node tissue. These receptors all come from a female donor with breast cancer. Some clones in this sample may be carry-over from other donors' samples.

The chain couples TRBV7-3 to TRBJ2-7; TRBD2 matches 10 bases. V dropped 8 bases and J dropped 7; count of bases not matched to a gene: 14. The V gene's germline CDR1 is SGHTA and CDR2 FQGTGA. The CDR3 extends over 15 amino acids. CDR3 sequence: CASCESGGAQKEQYF. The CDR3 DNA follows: TGTGCCAGCTGTGAGAGCGGGGGGGCCCAAAAAGAGCAGTACTTC.

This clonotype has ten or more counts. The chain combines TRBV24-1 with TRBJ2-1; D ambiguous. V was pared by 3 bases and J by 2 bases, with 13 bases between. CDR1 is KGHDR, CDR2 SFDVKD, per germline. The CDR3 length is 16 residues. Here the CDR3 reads CATSDAEPNTYNEQFF. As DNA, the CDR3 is TGTGCCACCAGTGATGCAGAACCCAACACCTACAATGAGCAGTTCTTC.